The sample holds one count of the clone carrying this T cell receptor beta chain. Only in-frame clones appear in the TCRdb table, and some are missing; sequencing was by immunoSEQ multiplex PCR. The sample carries approximately 98,000 clones, approximately 81% recorded once. Per the germline V gene, CDR1 is MNHEY and CDR2 is SVGEGT. The V and J ends lost 5 bases and 5 bases respectively, with 20 bases between them. The CDR3 contains 16 residues. This entry is derived from a study of blood T cell repertoires in COVID-19. The chain couples TRBV6-2 or TRBV6-3 to TRBJ2-3; D is uncertain. The specimen sequenced was peripheral blood. This TCR derives from an elderly woman with acute or convalescent COVID-19. In DNA form, the CDR3 reads TGTGCCAGCAGTATATGGGCAGGTTCGCCTGGAGATACGCAGTATTTT. Translation: CASSIWAGSPGDTQYF.